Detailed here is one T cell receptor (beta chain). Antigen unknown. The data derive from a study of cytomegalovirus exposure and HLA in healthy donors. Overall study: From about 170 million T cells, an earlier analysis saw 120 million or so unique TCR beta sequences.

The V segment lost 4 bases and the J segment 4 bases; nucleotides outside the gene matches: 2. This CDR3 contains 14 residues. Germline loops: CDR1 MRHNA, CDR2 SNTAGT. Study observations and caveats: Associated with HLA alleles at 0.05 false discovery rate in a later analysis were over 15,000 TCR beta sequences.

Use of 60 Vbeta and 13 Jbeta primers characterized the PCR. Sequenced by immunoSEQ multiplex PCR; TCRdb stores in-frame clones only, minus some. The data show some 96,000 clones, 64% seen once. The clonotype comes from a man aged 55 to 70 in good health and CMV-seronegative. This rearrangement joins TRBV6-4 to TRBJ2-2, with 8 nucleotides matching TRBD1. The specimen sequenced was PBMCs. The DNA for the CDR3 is TGTGCCAGCAGTGTTGGGACAGGCACCGGGGAGCTGTTTTTT. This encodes CASSVGTGTGELFF.